The T cell receptor beta chain described here comes from a study of OX40 agonist ivuxolimab in advanced cancers. Study information: Ivuxolimab was administered intravenously to patients at 0.01 to 10 mg/kg every 2 weeks. A diagnosis of hepatocellular carcinoma, melanoma, renal cell or head and neck cancer was present in dose-escalation patients. Aged about 20 to 80 with a mean of roughly 63 years, they were about 78% male. Study-level findings and limits: Normalized T-cell clonal expansion was also low in some nonresponders.

The CDR3 covers 15 residues. The germline CDR1 and CDR2 sequences are SGHVS and FQNEAQ. With 1 base removed from V and 0 bases from J, the gap between germline ends came to 9 bases. This table comes from immunoSEQ multiplex PCR, and its TCRdb copy is limited to in-frame clones, with some not included. The sample records over 45,000 clones, approximately 88% being singletons. As for this clone: Its specificity is unknown.

This receptor was taken from an adult with an advanced solid tumor such as melanoma, head and neck, liver or kidney cancer. This chain joins TRBV7-8 and TRBJ1-2; the D is unclear. The input for sequencing was CD4+ or CD8+ T cells sorted from blood, taken in a trial of the OX40 agonist ivuxolimab. This chain's CDR3 is CASSLGGQANYGYTF. Written as DNA, the CDR3 is TGTGCCAGCAGCTTAGGAGGGCAAGCTAACTATGGCTACACCTTC. Drawing the rest from reference TRBV7-8 and TRBJ1-2, the complete variable domain is GAGVSQSPRYKVAKRGQDVALRCDPISGHVSLFWYQQALGQGPEFLTYFQNEAQLDKSGLPSDRFFAERPEGSVSTLKIQRTQQEDSAVYLCASSLGGQANYGYTFGSGTRLTVV.